The 25 T cell receptor beta chains below were found in one sample sequenced in a study of post-analysis software for immune sequencing data. Study observations and caveats: Four or five TRBV segments (TRBV5-6, TRBV5-1 and TRBV20-1 among them) occurred more frequently in patients than in controls.

These receptors' antigens are unknown. The library was made from cDNA and included unique molecular identifiers. TCRdb called the PCR reads again in MiXCR, with one record for every CDR3 protein. The table includes under 650,000 distinct CDR3 sequences, roughly two fifths detected once. The specimen sequenced was blood. The receptors were gathered from a girl under 18 with multiple sclerosis.

The V and J genes are TRBV20-1 and TRBJ2-1; weak D call: TRBD1 (6 bases). The V end was cut by 4 bases, the J end by 6 bases, with 19 bases between. Germline V gene data show CDR1 as DFQATT and CDR2 as SNEGSKA (reference sequence). This CDR3 has 15 residues. CDR3 bases: TGCAGTGCTACTAACCGGGACAAGGGCTCCAATGAGCAGTTCTTC. It codes for CSATNRDKGSNEQFF.

The chain has TRBV5-1 and TRBJ2-5; 12 bases fit TRBD2. The junction had 8 bases not matched to a gene; V was cut back by 3 bases and J by 5 bases. The CDR3 totals 16 residues. The germline CDR1 and CDR2 sequences are SGHRS and YFSETQ. The CDR3 nucleotides are TGCGCCAGCAGCTCAAGACTAGCGGGGGCCCCGGAGACCCAGTACTTC. It encodes CASSSRLAGAPETQYF.

A few counts support this clonotype. The gene calls are TRBV7-7 and TRBJ2-5, with 11 bases aligning to TRBD2. V lost 1 base and J lost 2; bases outside the gene matches: 3. Germline CDR1 reads SSHAT; CDR2 reads FNYEAQ (reference sequence). The CDR3 contains 16 residues. CDR3 loop: CASSLVPSGGQETQYF. CDR3 nucleotide sequence: TGTGCCAGCAGCTTAGTGCCTAGCGGGGGGCAAGAGACCCAGTACTTC.

J is TRBJ2-7 and V is TRBV12-3 or TRBV12-4; D is perhaps TRBD1 (6 bases). The CDR3 runs 16 residues. The V end lost 5 bases, the J end lost 4 bases, and 21 bases lay between the germline ends. The CDR3 spells CASSRIGWDKLYEQYF. In nucleotides, the CDR3 is TGTGCCAGCAGTCGCATCGGGTGGGACAAACTTTACGAGCAGTACTTC.

This chain connects TRBV20-1 to TRBJ2-3; 8 bases line up with TRBD2. After removal of 3 bases from V and 5 bases from J, the junction contained 19 bases not matched to a gene. Germline V lookup: CDR1 DFQATT, CDR2 SNEGSKA (reference sequence). The CDR3 is 18 residues long. CDR3 sequence: CSASPGTSGPHEGDTQYF. The CDR3 DNA reads TGCAGTGCTAGTCCCGGGACTAGTGGCCCCCATGAGGGAGATACGCAGTATTTT.

In its sample, this clonotype was seen once. The J gene is TRBJ2-3, the V gene TRBV12-3 or TRBV12-4; the match to TRBD2 covers 8 bases. V was clipped by 8 bases and J by 0 bases; unmatched bases: 4. The CDR3 is 14 amino acids. This CDR3 reads CASREGTSTDTQYF. CDR3 nucleotide sequence: TGTGCCAGCCGGGAGGGGACTAGCACAGATACGCAGTATTTT.

This clonotype was seen a few times. The V call is TRBV7-6, the J call TRBJ2-5; possibly TRBD2 for D (6 bases). Trimming removed 3 bases from V and 2 bases from J, with 19 bases in between. Germline CDR1 reads SGHVS; CDR2 reads FNYEAQ. There are 17 residues in the CDR3. In DNA form, the CDR3 reads TGTGCCAGCAGCTTCGACTTAGGGCACGGGGGTCAAGAGACCCAGTACTTC. This codes for CASSFDLGHGGQETQYF.

This chain links TRBV12-3 or TRBV12-4 with TRBJ1-5, with 8 bases aligning to TRBD1. With 6 bases clipped from V and 5 bases from J, the junction kept 9 bases outside the gene matches. This CDR3 is 15 amino acids long. CDR3 loop: CASRVTGTGYQPQHF. The CDR3 region has the DNA TGTGCCAGCAGGGTCACCGGGACAGGTTATCAGCCCCAGCATTTT.

This clonotype has just a few counts. This chain joins TRBV5-1 and TRBJ1-2; no firm D call. With 0 bases removed from V and 7 bases from J, the gap between germline ends came to 16 bases. The germline CDR1 and CDR2 sequences are SGHRS and YFSETQ. This CDR3 spans 15 amino acids. CDR3 residues: CASSLEWPGPSGYTF. The CDR3 DNA follows: TGCGCCAGCAGCTTGGAGTGGCCAGGCCCGTCTGGCTACACCTTC. Filled out from reference TRBV5-1 and TRBJ1-2, the complete variable domain reads KAGVTQTPRYLIKTRGQQVTLSCSPISGHRSVSWYQQTPGQGLQFLFEYFSETQRNKGNFPGRFSGRQFSNSRSEMNVSTLELGDSALYLCASSLEWPGPSGYTFGSGTRLTVV.

The J gene is TRBJ1-5, the V gene TRBV12-3 or TRBV12-4, with 12 bases that match TRBD1. J lost 2 bases, V lost 6 bases, and 5 bases had no gene match. CDR3 size: 16 residues. As DNA, the CDR3 is TGTGCCAGCAGCCCCGGGACAGGGGGCGGCAATCAGCCCCAGCATTTT. Amino acids: CASSPGTGGGNQPQHF.

This chain links TRBV12-3 or TRBV12-4 with TRBJ2-5, with 9 bases that match TRBD2. CDR3 length: 18 residues. Trimming at V came to 2 bases and at J to 0 bases, leaving 10 bases not matched to a gene. The CDR3 protein is CASSLQSGRPNYQETQYF. The CDR3 DNA is TGTGCCAGCAGTTTACAGAGCGGGAGGCCCAACTACCAAGAGACCCAGTACTTC.

This clonotype appeared many times. The V and J genes are TRBV5-1 and TRBJ2-1, with D tentatively TRBD1 or TRBD2 (5 bases each). The V end was cut by 0 bases, the J end by 2 bases, with 9 bases between. This CDR3 has 15 residues. Germline lookup yields CDR1 SGHRS and CDR2 YFSETQ. The DNA of the CDR3 is TGCGCCAGCAGCTTGGGCCGGGGCACCTACAATGAGCAGTTCTTC. Residues: CASSLGRGTYNEQFF.

The V and J genes are TRBV6-5 and TRBJ2-3; 10 bases match TRBD2. This CDR3 contains 14 residues. Trimming took 10 bases from V and 7 from J; bases not matched to a gene: 11. Looked up from germline, CDR1 is MNHEY and CDR2 is SVGAGI. The CDR3 nucleotides read TGTGCCACCCGGCCTAGCGGGAGCAGGAATACGCAGTATTTT. Translating it yields CATRPSGSRNTQYF.

This clonotype was detected only a few times. V gene TRBV5-1 combines with J gene TRBJ1-6, with 9 positions matching TRBD1. CDR1 and CDR2 (germline): SGHRS, YFSETQ. This CDR3 contains 16 residues. J was trimmed by 10 bases and V by 2 bases; bases with no gene match: 10. CDR3 in DNA: TGCGCCAGCAGCTTATCCGGGACAGGGTTGCAATCACCCCTCCACTTT. It translates to CASSLSGTGLQSPLHF.

V usage is TRBV4-2 and J usage is TRBJ1-4; D is possibly TRBD1 (6 bases). V was cut by 0 bases and J by 6 bases, with 20 bases left in between. The CDR3 sequence is 18 residues long. Looked up from germline, CDR1 is LGHNA and CDR2 is YNFKEQ. The CDR3 reads CASSQETLGPGAYEKLFF. For the CDR3, the DNA is TGTGCCAGCAGCCAAGAGACCCTTGGGCCAGGGGCCTATGAAAAACTGTTTTTT.

The chain employs TRBV20-1 and TRBJ2-7, with 12 nucleotides matching TRBD2. The germline V gene has CDR1 DFQATT and CDR2 SNEGSKA (reference sequence). The V segment lost 1 base and the J segment 2 bases; nucleotides outside the gene matches: 6. CDR3 size: 16 residues. The CDR3 sequence: CSARVPGLAGTYEQYF. DNA of the CDR3: TGCAGTGCTAGAGTCCCTGGACTAGCGGGGACCTACGAGCAGTACTTC.

The V call is TRBV20-1, the J call TRBJ2-5; 14 nucleotides line up with TRBD2. V shed 3 bases and J 2 bases; nucleotides not matched to a gene: 5. There are 16 residues in the CDR3. Germline CDR1 and CDR2: DFQATT and SNEGSKA (reference sequence). The CDR3 nucleotides read TGCAGTGCTAGCGGACTAGCGGGGGGCCTTCAAGAGACCCAGTACTTC. It is translated as CSASGLAGGLQETQYF.

The chain has TRBV10-3 and TRBJ2-2, with no clear D. Germline V gives CDR1 ENHRY, CDR2 SYGVKD. The CDR3 length is 12 residues. V shed 7 bases and J shed 1 base, with 4 bases lying between them. In nucleotides, the CDR3 is TGTGCCATCACCTTGAACACCGGGGAGCTGTTTTTT. Protein product: CAITLNTGELFF.

This clonotype was counted a few times. The chain carries TRBV11-2 and TRBJ2-1; TRBD2 matches 14 bases. With V trimmed by 5 bases and J by 9 bases, 6 bases remained unmatched. The CDR3 consists of 15 residues. The V gene's germline CDR1 is SGHAT and CDR2 FQNNGV. Here the CDR3 reads CASSETSGGAAEQFF. CDR3 coding DNA: TGTGCCAGCAGCGAGACTAGCGGGGGGGCTGCTGAGCAGTTCTTC.

The chain combines TRBV28 with TRBJ2-7; no clear D gene. With 2 bases removed from V and 4 bases from J, the gap between germline ends came to 6 bases. The CDR3 is 12 residues long. Germline V gene sequence: CDR1 MDHEN, CDR2 SYDVKM. CDR3 amino acids: CASSLMFYEQYF. CDR3 bases: TGTGCCAGCAGTTTAATGTTTTACGAGCAGTACTTC.

This clonotype has only a few counts. The V call is TRBV6-5, the J call TRBJ1-2; 9 bases fit TRBD1. Trimming removed 7 bases from V and 2 bases from J; junction bases left unmatched: 8. The germline gives CDR1 MNHEY, CDR2 SVGAGI. The CDR3 runs 15 residues. The chain's CDR3 is CASTLGTGRNYGYTF. The CDR3 region has the DNA TGTGCCAGCACTCTAGGGACAGGGCGCAACTATGGCTACACCTTC.

This clonotype appeared a few times. The J gene is TRBJ2-1, the V gene TRBV7-3; TRBD1 is a possible D gene (5 bases). The V end was cut by 1 base, the J end by 5 bases, with 15 bases between. Germline V gene data show CDR1 as SGHTA and CDR2 as FQGTGA. This CDR3 is built from 16 residues. As DNA, the CDR3 is TGTGCCAGCAGCTTAAGGTCGGCAGGGATTGACAATGAGCAGTTCTTC. This codes for CASSLRSAGIDNEQFF.

CDR3 nucleotide sequence: TGTGCCAGCAGCCTGGGACAGGGCTTTGACTACACCTTC. It translates to CASSLGQGFDYTF. The chain has TRBV7-2 and TRBJ1-2; TRBD1 matches at 9 bases. The CDR3 runs to 13 residues. The trim removed 5 bases at V and 10 bases at J, leaving 8 bases unmatched. CDR1 is SGHTA, CDR2 FQGNSA, per germline.

The CDR3 DNA sequence: TGTGCCAGCAGCTTAGTGTTTGTGAGAGCTTACAATGAGCAGTTCTTC. Translated: CASSLVFVRAYNEQFF. This chain links TRBV7-9 with TRBJ2-1; D unclear. Trimming left V 1 base short and J 4 bases short, with 14 bases between. There are 16 residues in the CDR3. From germline, CDR1 is SEHNR and CDR2 FQNEAQ (reference sequence).

This clonotype was observed a handful of times. The chain couples TRBV12-3 or TRBV12-4 to TRBJ1-1; D is unresolved. Between the trimmed V and J ends, which lost 5 bases and 4 bases, there was a span of 17 bases. This CDR3 has 15 amino acids. The CDR3 is CASSRREGVGTEAFF. The CDR3 nucleotides are TGTGCCAGCAGTCGAAGAGAGGGTGTGGGCACTGAAGCTTTCTTT.